This T cell receptor (beta chain) was recorded in a study of cytomegalovirus exposure and HLA in healthy donors. Study-level findings and limits: Segments of the TCR beta V type were, in most cases, productive about 87% or about 30% of the time in an earlier analysis. CMV serostatus stood as the only immune exposure information on hand. By HLA locus, TCR association rates varied in a later analysis, with DRB1 showing the most and HLA-C the fewest.

In germline, CDR1 is MDHEN, CDR2 SYDVKM. V gave up 6 bases and J gave up 0 bases; unmatched junction bases: 4. The CDR3 spans 16 residues. Of note for this clone: What it binds is unknown.

13 Jbeta primers and 60 Vbeta primers were used for the PCR. Authors' analysis steps: It was a later analysis that counted 83 million or so unique TCR beta chains, of which some 12 million were shared. Profiling relied on immunoSEQ multiplex PCR, and the TCRdb table lists in-frame clones only, not all of them. The V and J calls and clone size were taken over from that table, and D and trimming were inferred from the DNA. Of roughly 160,000 clones listed, roughly 80% are singletons. The V and J genes are TRBV28 and TRBJ2-5; TRBD2 matches at 13 bases. Sequenced material: PBMCs. The TCR originated in a male donor in good health and CMV-seronegative. The CDR3 DNA follows: TGTGCCAGCAGAATTGGGACTAGCGGGAACCAAGAGACCCAGTACTTC. This translates into CASRIGTSGNQETQYF. Full variable domain (rest looked up from reference TRBV28 and TRBJ2-5): DVKVTQSSRYLVKRTGEKVFLECVQDMDHENMFWYRQDPGLGLRLIYFSYDVKMKEKGDIPEGYSVSREKKERFSLILESASTNQTSMYLCASRIGTSGNQETQYFGPGTRLLVL.